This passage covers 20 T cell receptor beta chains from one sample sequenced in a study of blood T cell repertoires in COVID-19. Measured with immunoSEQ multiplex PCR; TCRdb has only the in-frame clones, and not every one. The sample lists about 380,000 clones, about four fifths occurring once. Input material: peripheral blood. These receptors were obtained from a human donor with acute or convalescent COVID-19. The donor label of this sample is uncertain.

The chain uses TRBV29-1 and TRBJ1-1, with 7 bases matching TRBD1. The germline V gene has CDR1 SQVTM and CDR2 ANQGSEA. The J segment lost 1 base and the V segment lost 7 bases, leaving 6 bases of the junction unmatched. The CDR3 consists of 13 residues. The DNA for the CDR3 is TGCAGCGCCAGAGACAGGGAGAACACTGAAGCTTTCTTT. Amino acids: CSARDRENTEAFF. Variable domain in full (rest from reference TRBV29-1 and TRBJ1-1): SAVISQKPSRDICQRGTSLTIQCQVDSQVTMMFWYRQQPGQSLTLIATANQGSEATYESGFVIDKFPISRPNLTFSTLTVSNMSPEDSSIYLCSARDRENTEAFFGQGTRLTVV.

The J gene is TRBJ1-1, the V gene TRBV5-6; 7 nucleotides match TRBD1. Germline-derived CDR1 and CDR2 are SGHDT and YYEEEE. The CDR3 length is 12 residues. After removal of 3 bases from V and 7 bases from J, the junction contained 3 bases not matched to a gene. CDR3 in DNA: TGTGCCAGCAGCTCCGGGACAGTTGAAGCTTTCTTT. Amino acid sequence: CASSSGTVEAFF.

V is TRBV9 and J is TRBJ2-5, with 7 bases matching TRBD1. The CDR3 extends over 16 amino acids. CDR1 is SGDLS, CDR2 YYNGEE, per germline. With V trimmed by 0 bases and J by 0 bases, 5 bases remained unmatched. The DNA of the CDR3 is TGTGCCAGCAGCGTAGGCAGGGGGATAGACCAAGAGACCCAGTACTTC. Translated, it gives CASSVGRGIDQETQYF.

The CDR3 loop is CASSLTKLAASTDTQYF. In DNA form, the CDR3 reads TGTGCCAGCAGCTTGACAAAACTAGCGGCCAGTACAGATACGCAGTATTTT. The chain employs TRBV5-4 and TRBJ2-3; 8 bases match TRBD2. CDR1 and CDR2 from the germline V gene are SGHNT and YYREEE (reference sequence). The length of the CDR3 is 17 residues. The V segment lost 1 base and the J segment 3 bases; nucleotides outside the gene matches: 10.

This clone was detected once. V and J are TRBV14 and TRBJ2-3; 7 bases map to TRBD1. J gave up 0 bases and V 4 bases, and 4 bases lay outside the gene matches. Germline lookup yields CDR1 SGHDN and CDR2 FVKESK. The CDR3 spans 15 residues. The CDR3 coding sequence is TGTGCCAGCAGCCGTGGGACAGTCAGCACAGATACGCAGTATTTT. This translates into CASSRGTVSTDTQYF.

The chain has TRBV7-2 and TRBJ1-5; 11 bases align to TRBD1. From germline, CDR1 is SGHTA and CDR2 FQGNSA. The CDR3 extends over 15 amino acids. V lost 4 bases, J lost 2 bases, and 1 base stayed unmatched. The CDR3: CASSSGQGGNQPQHF. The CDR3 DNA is TGTGCCAGCAGCTCGGGACAGGGGGGCAATCAGCCCCAGCATTTT.

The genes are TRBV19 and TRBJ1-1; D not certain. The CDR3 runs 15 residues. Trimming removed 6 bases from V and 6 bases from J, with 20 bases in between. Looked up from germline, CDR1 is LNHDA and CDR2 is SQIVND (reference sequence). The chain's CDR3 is CASRTEATGYPEAFF. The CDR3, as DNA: TGTGCCAGTAGGACGGAAGCGACGGGATATCCTGAAGCTTTCTTT.

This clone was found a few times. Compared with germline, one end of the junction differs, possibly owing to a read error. CDR3 bases: TGTGCCAGCTCACCGTACGACAGCTCCAATAATTCACCCCTCCACTTT. Its protein is CASSPYDSSNNSPLHF. V usage is TRBV18 and J usage is TRBJ1-6, with D perhaps TRBD1 (5 bases). The CDR3 is 16 residues long. Germline V gene data show CDR1 as KGHSH and CDR2 as LQKENI. Full variable domain (rest looked up from reference TRBV18 and TRBJ1-6): NAGVMQNPRHLVRRRGQEARLRCSPMKGHSHVYWYRQLPEEGLKFMVYLQKENIIDESGMPKERFSAEFPKEGPSILRIQQVVRGDSAAYFCASSPYDSSNNSPLHFGNGTRLTVT.

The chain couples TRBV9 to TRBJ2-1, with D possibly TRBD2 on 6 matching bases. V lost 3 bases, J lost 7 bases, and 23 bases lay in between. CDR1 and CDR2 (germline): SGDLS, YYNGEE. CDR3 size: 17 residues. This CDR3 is CASSDNLSGSLGNEQFF. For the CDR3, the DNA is TGTGCCAGCAGCGACAATCTAAGCGGGTCCCTGGGGAATGAGCAGTTCTTC.

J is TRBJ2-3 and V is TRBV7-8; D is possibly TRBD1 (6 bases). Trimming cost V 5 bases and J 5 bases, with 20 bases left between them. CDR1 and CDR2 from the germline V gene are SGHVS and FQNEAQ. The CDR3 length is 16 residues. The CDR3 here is CASSLSIGTNRDTQYF. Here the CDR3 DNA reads TGTGCCAGCAGCCTTAGTATAGGGACAAATAGAGATACGCAGTATTTT.

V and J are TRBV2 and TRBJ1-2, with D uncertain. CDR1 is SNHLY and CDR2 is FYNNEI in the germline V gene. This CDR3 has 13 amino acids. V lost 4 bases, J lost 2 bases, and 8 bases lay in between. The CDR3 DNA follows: TGTGCCAGCAGTGGGGAGACGAACTATGGCTACACCTTC. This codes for CASSGETNYGYTF.

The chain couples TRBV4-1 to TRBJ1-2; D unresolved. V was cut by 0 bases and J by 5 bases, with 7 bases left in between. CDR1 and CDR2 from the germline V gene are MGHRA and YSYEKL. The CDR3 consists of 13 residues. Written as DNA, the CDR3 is TGCGCCAGCAGCCAAGATTCCGGGTATGGCTACACCTTC. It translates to CASSQDSGYGYTF.

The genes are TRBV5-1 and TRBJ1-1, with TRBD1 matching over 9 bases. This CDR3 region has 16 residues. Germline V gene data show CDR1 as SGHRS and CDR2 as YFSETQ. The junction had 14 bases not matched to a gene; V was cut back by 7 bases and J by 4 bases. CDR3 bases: TGCGCCAGCCGAAAAACAGGGGGCGAATTTTCCACTGAAGCTTTCTTT. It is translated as CASRKTGGEFSTEAFF.

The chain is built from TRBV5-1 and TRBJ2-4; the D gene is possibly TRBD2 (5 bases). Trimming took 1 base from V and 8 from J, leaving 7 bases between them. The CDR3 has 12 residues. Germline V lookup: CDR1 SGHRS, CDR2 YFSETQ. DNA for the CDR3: TGCGCCAGCAGCTTGACCGGGGACATTCAGTACTTC. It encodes CASSLTGDIQYF.

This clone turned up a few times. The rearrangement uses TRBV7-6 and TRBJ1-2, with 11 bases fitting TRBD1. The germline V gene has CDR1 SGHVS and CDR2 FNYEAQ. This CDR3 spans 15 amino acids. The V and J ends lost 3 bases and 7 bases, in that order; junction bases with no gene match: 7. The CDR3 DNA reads TGTGCCAGCAGCTTGATCCGGGACAGGGGGACTGGCTACACCTTC. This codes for CASSLIRDRGTGYTF. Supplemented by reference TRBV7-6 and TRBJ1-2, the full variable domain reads GAGVSQSPRYKVTKRGQDVALRCDPISGHVSLYWYRQALGQGPEFLTYFNYEAQQDKSGLPNDRFSAERPEGSISTLTIQRTEQRDSAMYRCASSLIRDRGTGYTFGSGTRLTVV.

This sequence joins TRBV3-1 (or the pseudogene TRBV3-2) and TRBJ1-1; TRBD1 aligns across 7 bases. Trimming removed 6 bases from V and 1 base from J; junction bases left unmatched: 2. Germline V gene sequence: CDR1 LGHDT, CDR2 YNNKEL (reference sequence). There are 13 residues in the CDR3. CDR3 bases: TGTGCCAGCAGAGACAGGGCGAACACTGAAGCTTTCTTT. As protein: CASRDRANTEAFF.

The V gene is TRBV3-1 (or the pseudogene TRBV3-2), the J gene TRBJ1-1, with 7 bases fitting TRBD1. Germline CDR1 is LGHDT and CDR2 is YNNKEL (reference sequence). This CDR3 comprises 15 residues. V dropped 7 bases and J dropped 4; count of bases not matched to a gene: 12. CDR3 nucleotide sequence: TGTGCCAGCACGACCAGATTGACAGGGTCCACTGAAGCTTTCTTT. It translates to CASTTRLTGSTEAFF.

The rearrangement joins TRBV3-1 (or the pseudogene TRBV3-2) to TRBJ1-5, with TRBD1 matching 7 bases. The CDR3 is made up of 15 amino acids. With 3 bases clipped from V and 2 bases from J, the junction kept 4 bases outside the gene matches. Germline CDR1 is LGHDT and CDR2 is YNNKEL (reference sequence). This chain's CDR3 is CASSHRGSGNQPQHF. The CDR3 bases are TGTGCCAGCAGCCACAGGGGGTCTGGCAATCAGCCCCAGCATTTT.

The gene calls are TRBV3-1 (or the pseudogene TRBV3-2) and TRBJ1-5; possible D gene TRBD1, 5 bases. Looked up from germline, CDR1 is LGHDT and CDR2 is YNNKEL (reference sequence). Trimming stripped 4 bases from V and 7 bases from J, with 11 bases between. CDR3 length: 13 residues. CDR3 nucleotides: TGTGCCAGCAGCCCGGCAGGGTGGCAGCCCCAGCATTTT. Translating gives CASSPAGWQPQHF.

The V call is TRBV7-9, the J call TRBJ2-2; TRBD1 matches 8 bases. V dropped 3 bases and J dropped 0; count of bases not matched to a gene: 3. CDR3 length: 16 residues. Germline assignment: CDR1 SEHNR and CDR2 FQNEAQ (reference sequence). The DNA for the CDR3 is TGTGCCAGCAGCTTGGACAGGGCTACGAACACCGGGGAGCTGTTTTTT. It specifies CASSLDRATNTGELFF.